The 15 T cell receptor beta chains given below trace back to one sample, sequenced in a study of blood T cells in healthy people across ages. Then a second PCR, running about 7 to 11 cycles, was carried out with a sample-barcoded 5' primer and a J-beta primer mix. One entry per CDR3 protein results from TCRdb running MiXCR on the 5' RACE reads. The sample includes hundreds of thousands of distinct CDR3 sequences, around 26% of them seen just once. The sequencing input was blood. These receptors all stem from a woman older than 75 in good health.

This clonotype was detected many times. The chain is built from TRBV20-1 and TRBJ2-4, with 7 bases aligning to TRBD2. V was clipped by 0 bases and J by 13 bases; unmatched bases: 12. There are 14 residues in the CDR3. The germline V gene has CDR1 DFQATT and CDR2 SNEGSKA (reference sequence). The CDR3 DNA reads as TGCAGTGCTAGAGATGTCGGGGGGTTGGGGGAGCAGTACTTC. Its translation: CSARDVGGLGEQYF.

This clonotype was recorded many times. As DNA, the CDR3 is TGTGCCAGCAGTCCTCACGGGGGGTCCCTCCAAGAGACCCAGTACTTC. This gives the protein CASSPHGGSLQETQYF. The chain links TRBV3-1 to TRBJ2-5, with 7 nucleotides matching TRBD2. Per the germline V gene, CDR1 is LGHDT and CDR2 is YNNKEL (reference sequence). V lost 6 bases to trimming and J lost 1 base; unmatched junction nucleotides: 11. The CDR3 has 16 residues.

This clonotype occurred many times. This chain connects TRBV4-2 to TRBJ1-4, with 8 bases that match TRBD1. Losses at the gene ends were 1 base for V and 5 bases for J; bases not matched to a gene: 6. CDR1 is LGHNA, CDR2 YNFKEQ, per germline. This CDR3 is 16 amino acids long. The CDR3 DNA reads as TGTGCCAGCAGCCAAGGGGACAGGTGGCAGAATGAAAAACTGTTTTTT. Residues: CASSQGDRWQNEKLFF.

This clonotype was counted only a few times. A junction end diverges from the germline sequence, so it may reflect a read error. The chain has TRBV4-3 and TRBJ1-1; D call uncertain. The CDR3 totals 15 residues. CDR1 is LGHNA and CDR2 is YSLEER in the germline V gene. CDR3 coding DNA: TGCGCCAGCAGCCAGTGGTCGGCAAGCAACACTGAAACTTTCTTT. As protein: CASSQWSASNTETFF.

This clonotype was picked up a small number of times. This sequence may be a read error, since a much larger clone differs from it by one base. The V and J genes are TRBV21-1 and TRBJ2-1. The end of the DNA is better explained by TRBJ2-7, so the J call may be wrong. TRBV21-1 is given as a pseudogene. CDR3 size: 17 residues. The CDR3 nucleotides are TGTGCCAGCAGCTTAGGTTACGGCGGGAGCTCCTACAATGAGCAGTACTTC. It is translated as CASSLGYGGSSYNEQYF.

This clonotype was observed a few times. This sequence joins TRBV7-2 and TRBJ1-6, with a tentative D call TRBD1 (5 bases). Germline values: CDR1 SGHTA, CDR2 FQGNSA. V was shortened by 1 base and J by 10 bases, with 14 bases between the two germline ends. This CDR3 is built from 15 residues. The CDR3 region is CASSLEQAPLSPLHF. CDR3 coding DNA: TGTGCCAGCAGCTTAGAACAGGCACCTTTATCACCCCTCCACTTT.

This clonotype was seen at least ten times. This CDR3 reads CASSLQVKDTEAFF. CDR3 sequence (DNA): TGTGCCAGCAGCTTACAGGTAAAGGACACTGAAGCTTTCTTT. The V gene is TRBV7-2, the J gene TRBJ1-1; D gene uncertain. The CDR3 consists of 14 residues. The germline V and J ends were trimmed by 2 bases and 3 bases, with 10 bases remaining between them. The germline CDR1 and CDR2 sequences are SGHTA and FQGNSA.

This clonotype has ten or more counts. The V gene is TRBV6-2 or TRBV6-3, the J gene TRBJ2-3, with a possible D match to TRBD2 (5 bases). The CDR3 consists of 15 residues. Trimming took 4 bases from V and 2 from J, leaving 13 bases between them. Germline CDR1 and CDR2: MNHEY and SVGEGT. This CDR3 is CASSSLDSLTDTQYF. The CDR3, as DNA: TGTGCCAGCAGTTCCTTGGACTCTCTCACAGATACGCAGTATTTT.

This clonotype was detected many times. The V and J genes are TRBV7-2 and TRBJ2-7, with 12 nucleotides matching TRBD1. There are 15 residues in the CDR3. With 3 bases clipped from V and 3 bases from J, the junction kept 3 bases outside the gene matches. Germline V gives CDR1 SGHTA, CDR2 FQGNSA. This chain's CDR3 is CASSLGQGAFYEQYF. CDR3 DNA: TGTGCCAGCAGCTTGGGACAGGGGGCTTTCTACGAGCAGTACTTC.

This clonotype appeared many times. The chain joins TRBV12-3 or TRBV12-4 to TRBJ1-2; 7 bases are shared with TRBD1. This CDR3 comprises 13 residues. Losses at the gene ends were 5 bases for V and 7 bases for J; bases not matched to a gene: 7. CDR3 amino acids: CASSPQGVSGYTF. Written as DNA, the CDR3 is TGTGCCAGCAGTCCCCAGGGGGTAAGTGGCTACACCTTC.

This clonotype was detected a few times. The chain links TRBV6-5 to TRBJ1-2, with a weak D call TRBD1 (5 bases). CDR1 MNHEY and CDR2 SVGAGI come from the germline V gene. Deletions cut 2 bases from V and 5 bases from J, with 21 bases between. The CDR3 spans 17 residues. Here the CDR3 reads CASSYPSGGSERYGYTF. The CDR3 nucleotides read TGTGCCAGCAGTTACCCCTCGGGGGGGTCGGAAAGATATGGCTACACCTTC.

As regards this clonotype: This sequence may be a read error, since a much larger clone differs from it by one base. The chain carries TRBV20-1 and TRBJ2-4, with D hard to call. The CDR3 sequence is 11 residues long. Trimming removed 2 bases from V and 2 bases from J, with 1 base in between. The germline V gene encodes CDR1 DFQATT and CDR2 SNEGSKA (reference sequence). The chain's CDR3 is CSARTKNIQYF. In nucleotides, the CDR3 is TGCAGTGCTAGAACCAAAAACATTCAGTACTTC.

The rearrangement links TRBV18 to TRBJ2-3, with a possible D match to TRBD1 (6 bases). Germline CDR1 reads KGHSH; CDR2 reads LQKENI. The CDR3 is 14 residues long. Trimming removed 8 bases at V and 6 bases at J, with 18 bases between. CDR3 sequence: CASATGSGMDTQYF. The CDR3 DNA follows: TGTGCCAGCGCCACAGGGTCTGGGATGGATACGCAGTATTTT.

This clonotype turned up a few times. The CDR3 is CASSLTEFSRETQYF. In DNA, the CDR3 is TGTGCCAGCAGCTTAACCGAGTTCAGTAGAGAGACCCAGTACTTC. The chain carries TRBV7-2 and TRBJ2-5; D remains unclear. The CDR3 consists of 15 residues. In germline, CDR1 is SGHTA, CDR2 FQGNSA. V was cut by 2 bases and J by 4 bases, with 14 bases left in between. The complete variable domain, with remaining parts taken from reference TRBV7-2 and TRBJ2-5, reads GAGVSQSPSNKVTEKGKDVELRCDPISGHTALYWYRQSLGQGLEFLIYFQGNSAPDKSGLPSDRFSAERTGGSVSTLTIQRTQQEDSAVYLCASSLTEFSRETQYFGPGTRLLVL.

This clonotype was seen only a few times. With a much larger clone just one base away, this may be a read error. The chain couples TRBV5-5 to TRBJ2-7, with D tentatively TRBD1 (6 bases). Trimming shortened V by 3 bases and J by 0 bases, and 10 bases separated the two germline ends. The CDR3 has 14 residues. From germline, CDR1 is SGHKS and CDR2 YYEKEE (reference sequence). The CDR3 region is CASSCRDTSYEQYF. The CDR3 nucleotides are TGTGCCAGCAGCTGCCGGGACACCTCCTACGAGCAGTACTTC.